The 28 T cell receptor beta chains presented below share a single source sample, sequenced in a study of a mutant IDH1 vaccine in newly diagnosed glioma. Time point here: baseline, week 1 (first vaccination visit). As for treatment: pre-vaccination baseline after standard-of-care therapy. Sequenced by immunoSEQ multiplex PCR; TCRdb stores in-frame clones only, minus some. The sample contains approximately 70,000 clones, 60% to 85% of which appear only once. Sequencing used PBMCs, obtained from a glioma patient treated with radiotherapy, temozolomide or both. The receptors here all came from a man aged 45 to 65 with glioma.

This chain joins TRBV6-5 and TRBJ2-2; weak D call: TRBD1 (5 bases). The length of the CDR3 is 16 residues. V was trimmed by 2 bases and J by 0 bases, leaving 10 bases between them. Germline assignment: CDR1 MNHEY and CDR2 SVGAGI. The CDR3 sequence is CASSYVTGSNTGELFF. CDR3 DNA sequence: TGTGCCAGCAGTTACGTTACAGGTTCGAACACCGGGGAGCTGTTTTTT.

The genes are TRBV5-4 and TRBJ1-2; unclear D gene. Germline lookup yields CDR1 SGHNT and CDR2 YYREEE (reference sequence). This CDR3 is 16 amino acids long. V shed 0 bases and J shed 5 bases, with 17 bases lying between them. CDR3 sequence (DNA): TGTGCCAGCAGCTTGGCCGGAGACGGCACTTCATATGGCTACACCTTC. Translating it yields CASSLAGDGTSYGYTF.

The V and J genes are TRBV2 and TRBJ2-4; no clear D gene. Germline V gene lookup returns CDR1 SNHLY and CDR2 FYNNEI. V was cut by 8 bases and J by 6 bases, with 14 bases left in between. This CDR3 spans 13 amino acids. This CDR3 is CASRTYFRNIQYF. The CDR3 DNA reads TGTGCCAGCCGAACCTACTTTCGAAACATTCAGTACTTC. Using reference TRBV2 and TRBJ2-4 for the parts outside the CDR3, the full variable domain is EPEVTQTPSHQVTQMGQEVILRCVPISNHLYFYWYRQILGQKVEFLVSFYNNEISEKSEIFDDQFSVERPDGSNFTLKIRSTKLEDSAMYFCASRTYFRNIQYFGAGTRLSVL.

In its sample, this clone was seen a few times. The chain links TRBV27 to TRBJ2-3; no definite D call. Germline CDR1 is MNHEY and CDR2 is SMNVEV (reference sequence). The CDR3 sequence is 14 residues long. Trimming took off 7 bases at V and 1 base at J, with 12 bases between the two ends. In nucleotides, the CDR3 is TGTGCCAGCACAGGCATCCTCGGCACAGATACGCAGTATTTT. As protein: CASTGILGTDTQYF.

A single count supports this clone. The CDR3 loop reads CAVSTPTLAGATDTQYF. Written as DNA, the CDR3 is TGCGCCGTTTCTACCCCGACGCTAGCGGGGGCCACAGATACGCAGTATTTT. The genes are TRBV10-2 and TRBJ2-3; TRBD2 matches 10 bases. V gave up 11 bases and J gave up 2 bases; unmatched junction bases: 16. Per germline, CDR1 WSHSY and CDR2 SAAADI. The CDR3 consists of 17 residues.

The V call is TRBV7-2, the J call TRBJ1-3; D gene uncertain. Looked up from germline, CDR1 is SGHTA and CDR2 is FQGNSA. V shed 0 bases and J shed 2 bases, with 5 bases lying between them. The CDR3 runs to 14 residues. DNA for the CDR3: TGTGCCAGCAGCTTAGCGGCAACTGGAAACACCATATATTTT. This sequence encodes CASSLAATGNTIYF.

V usage is TRBV5-4 and J usage is TRBJ1-2, with D perhaps TRBD1 (6 bases). Germline CDR1 is SGHNT and CDR2 is YYREEE (reference sequence). The CDR3 runs to 16 residues. V was pared by 0 bases and J by 0 bases, with 12 bases between. The CDR3 loop reads CASSLGGGEANYGYTF. The CDR3 DNA reads TGTGCCAGCAGCTTGGGAGGGGGTGAAGCTAACTATGGCTACACCTTC.

This rearrangement joins TRBV11-2 to TRBJ2-7; the D is unclear. Germline assignment: CDR1 SGHAT and CDR2 FQNNGV. The germline V and J ends were trimmed by 0 bases and 2 bases, with 5 bases remaining between them. The CDR3 is 13 amino acids. The CDR3 bases are TGTGCCAGCAGCTTAGACAGTACCTACGAGCAGTACTTC. As protein: CASSLDSTYEQYF.

The chain carries TRBV5-8 and TRBJ2-7; 7 bases agree with TRBD2. V dropped 4 bases and J dropped 7; count of bases not matched to a gene: 5. The CDR3 sequence is 12 residues long. The germline V gene encodes CDR1 SGHTS and CDR2 YDEGEE. As DNA, the CDR3 is TGTGCCAGCAGCCCGGGGGGAGGGGAGCAGTACTTC. Its translation is CASSPGGGEQYF.

The chain links TRBV7-9 to TRBJ1-2; no reliable D call. Trimming stripped 5 bases from V and 4 bases from J, with 14 bases between. Germline values: CDR1 SEHNR, CDR2 FQNEAQ (reference sequence). This CDR3 is built from 14 residues. Written as DNA, the CDR3 is TGTGCCAGCAGCGCAAGCATGCAGTTCTATGGCTACACCTTC. It is translated as CASSASMQFYGYTF.

This rearrangement joins TRBV5-1 to TRBJ2-1; unclear D gene. Trimming pared 2 bases from V and 7 bases from J, leaving 4 bases between. This CDR3 has 11 residues. The V gene's germline CDR1 is SGHRS and CDR2 YFSETQ. The CDR3 loop is CASSFQNEQFF. Written as DNA, the CDR3 is TGCGCCAGCAGCTTTCAGAATGAGCAGTTCTTC.

The gene calls are TRBV28 and TRBJ1-2; D may be TRBD1 (5 bases). The CDR3 contains 16 residues. CDR1 and CDR2 (germline): MDHEN, SYDVKM. Trimming left V 7 bases short and J 7 bases short, with 25 bases between. The CDR3 DNA reads TGTGCCAGCACCACTCAGGACCTATTGGGGGAAAGTGGCTACACCTTC. As protein: CASTTQDLLGESGYTF.

The V gene is TRBV29-1, the J gene TRBJ2-7; TRBD2 is a possible D gene (6 bases). CDR1 is SQVTM and CDR2 is ANQGSEA in the germline V gene. The CDR3 runs 14 residues. The germline V and J ends were trimmed by 3 bases and 4 bases, with 16 bases remaining between them. In nucleotides, the CDR3 is TGCAGCGTTGATATCGCCGGGACTCCGTACGAGCAGTACTTC. Its translation: CSVDIAGTPYEQYF.

This chain links TRBV12-5 with TRBJ2-7; D gene unclear. V was shortened by 1 base and J by 1 base, with 5 bases between the two germline ends. CDR1 and CDR2 from the germline V gene are LGHNT and FRNRAP. The CDR3 spans 13 residues. This CDR3 reads CASGLDGSYEQYF. CDR3 in DNA: TGTGCTAGTGGTTTGGACGGTTCCTACGAGCAGTACTTC.

CDR3 sequence: CASSSRLAGLYNEQFF. CDR3 coding DNA: TGCGCCAGCAGCTCCCGACTAGCGGGGTTGTACAATGAGCAGTTCTTC. V usage is TRBV4-3 and J usage is TRBJ2-1; TRBD2 matches 11 bases. Trimming at V came to 5 bases and at J to 4 bases, leaving 7 bases not matched to a gene. Germline lookup yields CDR1 LGHNA and CDR2 YSLEER. CDR3 size: 16 residues.

This clone has more than one count but fewer than ten. This CDR3 is CASSIGQGFNYGYTF. The CDR3 bases are TGTGCCAGTAGTATCGGGCAGGGCTTTAACTATGGCTACACCTTC. The rearrangement joins TRBV19 to TRBJ1-2, with D possibly being TRBD1 (5 bases). Per the germline V gene, CDR1 is LNHDA and CDR2 is SQIVND (reference sequence). V shed 3 bases and J shed 1 base, with 12 bases lying between them. The CDR3 contains 15 residues.

CDR3 nucleotides: TGTGCCATCAGTGAAACAGATTCTGAAGCTTTCTTT. Encoded protein: CAISETDSEAFF. The chain carries TRBV10-3 and TRBJ1-1; no firm D call. V was clipped by 3 bases and J by 6 bases, with 8 bases between them. CDR3 length equals 12 residues. CDR1 and CDR2 (germline): ENHRY, SYGVKD.

CDR3 DNA sequence: TGTGCCAGCAGCAAAGCCTCTGGAAACACCATATATTTT. This encodes CASSKASGNTIYF. The chain carries TRBV6-5 and TRBJ1-3; no firm D call. V was clipped by 6 bases and J by 0 bases, with 6 bases between them. CDR1 MNHEY and CDR2 SVGAGI come from the germline V gene. This CDR3 is 13 amino acids long.

The V gene is TRBV7-2, the J gene TRBJ2-7; D remains unclear. The V gene's germline CDR1 is SGHTA and CDR2 FQGNSA. The ends were cut back, 5 bases at V and 7 bases at J, with 18 bases in the middle. The CDR3 consists of 14 residues. The CDR3 reads CASSRDITFSEQYF. The DNA for the CDR3 is TGTGCCAGCAGCCGAGACATAACTTTTAGTGAGCAGTACTTC.

In DNA form, the CDR3 reads TGTGCCAGTAGTGCGCCCACAGGGTCGGATTCAGAATCACCCCTCCACTTT. Protein product: CASSAPTGSDSESPLHF. The rearrangement joins TRBV19 to TRBJ1-6, with D perhaps matching TRBD1 (6 bases). The CDR3 loop spans 17 amino acids. Germline V gene data show CDR1 as LNHDA and CDR2 as SQIVND (reference sequence). V was shortened by 5 bases and J by 10 bases, with 24 bases between the two germline ends.

The V and J genes are TRBV7-2 and TRBJ2-1; 12 bases align to TRBD1. Germline V gene lookup returns CDR1 SGHTA and CDR2 FQGNSA. This CDR3 is 15 amino acids long. Trimming took 7 bases from V and 8 from J; bases not matched to a gene: 9. The CDR3, as DNA: TGTGCCAGCATAATAACCGGGACAGGGGGCTATGAGCAGTTCTTC. Translation gives CASIITGTGGYEQFF.

This clone showed up just a few times. V usage is TRBV2 and J usage is TRBJ2-3; 7 nucleotides match TRBD2. Losses at the gene ends were 7 bases for V and 2 bases for J; bases not matched to a gene: 6. The CDR3 runs 14 residues. Per the germline V gene, CDR1 is SNHLY and CDR2 is FYNNEI. The CDR3: CASTEGTITDTQYF. As DNA, the CDR3 is TGTGCCAGCACCGAGGGGACTATCACAGATACGCAGTATTTT.

The rearrangement links TRBV4-2 to TRBJ2-1, with 12 positions matching TRBD1. Germline V gene data show CDR1 as LGHNA and CDR2 as YNFKEQ. The J segment lost 7 bases and the V segment lost 1 base, leaving 5 bases of the junction unmatched. This CDR3 has 16 amino acids. CDR3 in amino acids: CASSQGGTGGNNEQFF. CDR3 nucleotide sequence: TGTGCCAGCAGCCAAGGGGGGACAGGGGGCAATAATGAGCAGTTCTTC.

The genes are TRBV19 and TRBJ2-1, with 7 positions matching TRBD2. The germline V gene has CDR1 LNHDA and CDR2 SQIVND (reference sequence). With 5 bases clipped from V and 4 bases from J, the junction kept 8 bases outside the gene matches. The CDR3 covers 15 residues. For the CDR3, the DNA is TGTGCCAGTAGTCTGACTGGCGGGGGATACAATGAGCAGTTCTTC. It specifies CASSLTGGGYNEQFF.

The chain uses TRBV9 and TRBJ2-2; possibly TRBD1 or TRBD2 for D (5 bases each). The ends were cut back, 5 bases at V and 3 bases at J, with 14 bases in the middle. CDR1 SGDLS and CDR2 YYNGEE come from the germline V gene. CDR3 length: 15 amino acids. The CDR3 here is CASSPPGPDTGELFF. The CDR3 nucleotides are TGTGCCAGCAGTCCCCCGGGACCAGACACCGGGGAGCTGTTTTTT.

The genes are TRBV19 and TRBJ1-2; D is possibly TRBD1 (5 bases). Germline CDR1 is LNHDA and CDR2 is SQIVND (reference sequence). The ends were cut back, 10 bases at V and 2 bases at J, with 11 bases in the middle. The CDR3 loop spans 12 amino acids. This chain's CDR3 is CATKDTNYGYTF. CDR3 bases: TGTGCCACCAAGGACACAAACTATGGCTACACCTTC.

The chain links TRBV2 to TRBJ1-1; tentative D call: TRBD1 (5 bases). The V end lost 6 bases, the J end lost 5 bases, and 16 bases lay between the germline ends. The CDR3 is 14 amino acids. CDR1 and CDR2 from the germline V gene are SNHLY and FYNNEI. CDR3 protein: CASRTSGGRTEAFF. The CDR3 bases are TGTGCCAGCAGGACGTCGGGGGGTAGGACTGAAGCTTTCTTT.

The rearrangement joins TRBV10-3 to TRBJ2-1; 8 nucleotides line up with TRBD1. Trimming took 10 bases from V and 7 from J; bases not matched to a gene: 18. CDR1 is ENHRY, CDR2 SYGVKD, per germline. The CDR3 runs 16 residues. The CDR3 bases are TGTGCCACGCGGACAGGGTGGGGGGAAATTTTGAATGAGCAGTTCTTC. Translated: CATRTGWGEILNEQFF.